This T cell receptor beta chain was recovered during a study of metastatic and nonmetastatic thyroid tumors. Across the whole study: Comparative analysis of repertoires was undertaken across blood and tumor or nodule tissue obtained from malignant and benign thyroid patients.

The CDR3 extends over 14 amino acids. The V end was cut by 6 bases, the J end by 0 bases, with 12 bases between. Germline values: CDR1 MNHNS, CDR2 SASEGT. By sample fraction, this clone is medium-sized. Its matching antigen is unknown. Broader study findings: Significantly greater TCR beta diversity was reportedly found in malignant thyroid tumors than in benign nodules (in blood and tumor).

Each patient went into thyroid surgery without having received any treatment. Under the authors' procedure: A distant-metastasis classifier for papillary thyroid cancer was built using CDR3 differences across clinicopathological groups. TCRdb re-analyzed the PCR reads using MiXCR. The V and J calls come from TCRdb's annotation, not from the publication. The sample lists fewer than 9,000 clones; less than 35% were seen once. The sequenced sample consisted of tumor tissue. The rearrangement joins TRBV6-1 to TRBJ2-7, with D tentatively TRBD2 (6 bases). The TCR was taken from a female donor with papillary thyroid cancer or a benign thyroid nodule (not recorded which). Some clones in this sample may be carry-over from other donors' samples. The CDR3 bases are TGTGCCAGCAGACCCGGGAGCGCCTCCTACGAGCAGTACTTC. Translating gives CASRPGSASYEQYF.